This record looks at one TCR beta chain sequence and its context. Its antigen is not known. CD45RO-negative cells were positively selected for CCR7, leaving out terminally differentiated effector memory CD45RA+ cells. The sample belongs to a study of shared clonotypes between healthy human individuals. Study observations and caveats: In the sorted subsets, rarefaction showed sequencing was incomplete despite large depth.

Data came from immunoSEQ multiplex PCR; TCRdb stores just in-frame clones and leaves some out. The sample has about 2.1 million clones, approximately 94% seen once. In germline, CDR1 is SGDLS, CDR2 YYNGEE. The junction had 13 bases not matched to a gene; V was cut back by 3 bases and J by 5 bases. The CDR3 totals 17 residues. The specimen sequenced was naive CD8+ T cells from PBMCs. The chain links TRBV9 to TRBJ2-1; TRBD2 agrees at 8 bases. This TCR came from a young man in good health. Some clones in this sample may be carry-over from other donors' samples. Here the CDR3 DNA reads TGTGCCAGCAGCGCAACCCCGGGGGGGGGACGTAACAATGAGCAGTTCTTC. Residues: CASSATPGGGRNNEQFF.